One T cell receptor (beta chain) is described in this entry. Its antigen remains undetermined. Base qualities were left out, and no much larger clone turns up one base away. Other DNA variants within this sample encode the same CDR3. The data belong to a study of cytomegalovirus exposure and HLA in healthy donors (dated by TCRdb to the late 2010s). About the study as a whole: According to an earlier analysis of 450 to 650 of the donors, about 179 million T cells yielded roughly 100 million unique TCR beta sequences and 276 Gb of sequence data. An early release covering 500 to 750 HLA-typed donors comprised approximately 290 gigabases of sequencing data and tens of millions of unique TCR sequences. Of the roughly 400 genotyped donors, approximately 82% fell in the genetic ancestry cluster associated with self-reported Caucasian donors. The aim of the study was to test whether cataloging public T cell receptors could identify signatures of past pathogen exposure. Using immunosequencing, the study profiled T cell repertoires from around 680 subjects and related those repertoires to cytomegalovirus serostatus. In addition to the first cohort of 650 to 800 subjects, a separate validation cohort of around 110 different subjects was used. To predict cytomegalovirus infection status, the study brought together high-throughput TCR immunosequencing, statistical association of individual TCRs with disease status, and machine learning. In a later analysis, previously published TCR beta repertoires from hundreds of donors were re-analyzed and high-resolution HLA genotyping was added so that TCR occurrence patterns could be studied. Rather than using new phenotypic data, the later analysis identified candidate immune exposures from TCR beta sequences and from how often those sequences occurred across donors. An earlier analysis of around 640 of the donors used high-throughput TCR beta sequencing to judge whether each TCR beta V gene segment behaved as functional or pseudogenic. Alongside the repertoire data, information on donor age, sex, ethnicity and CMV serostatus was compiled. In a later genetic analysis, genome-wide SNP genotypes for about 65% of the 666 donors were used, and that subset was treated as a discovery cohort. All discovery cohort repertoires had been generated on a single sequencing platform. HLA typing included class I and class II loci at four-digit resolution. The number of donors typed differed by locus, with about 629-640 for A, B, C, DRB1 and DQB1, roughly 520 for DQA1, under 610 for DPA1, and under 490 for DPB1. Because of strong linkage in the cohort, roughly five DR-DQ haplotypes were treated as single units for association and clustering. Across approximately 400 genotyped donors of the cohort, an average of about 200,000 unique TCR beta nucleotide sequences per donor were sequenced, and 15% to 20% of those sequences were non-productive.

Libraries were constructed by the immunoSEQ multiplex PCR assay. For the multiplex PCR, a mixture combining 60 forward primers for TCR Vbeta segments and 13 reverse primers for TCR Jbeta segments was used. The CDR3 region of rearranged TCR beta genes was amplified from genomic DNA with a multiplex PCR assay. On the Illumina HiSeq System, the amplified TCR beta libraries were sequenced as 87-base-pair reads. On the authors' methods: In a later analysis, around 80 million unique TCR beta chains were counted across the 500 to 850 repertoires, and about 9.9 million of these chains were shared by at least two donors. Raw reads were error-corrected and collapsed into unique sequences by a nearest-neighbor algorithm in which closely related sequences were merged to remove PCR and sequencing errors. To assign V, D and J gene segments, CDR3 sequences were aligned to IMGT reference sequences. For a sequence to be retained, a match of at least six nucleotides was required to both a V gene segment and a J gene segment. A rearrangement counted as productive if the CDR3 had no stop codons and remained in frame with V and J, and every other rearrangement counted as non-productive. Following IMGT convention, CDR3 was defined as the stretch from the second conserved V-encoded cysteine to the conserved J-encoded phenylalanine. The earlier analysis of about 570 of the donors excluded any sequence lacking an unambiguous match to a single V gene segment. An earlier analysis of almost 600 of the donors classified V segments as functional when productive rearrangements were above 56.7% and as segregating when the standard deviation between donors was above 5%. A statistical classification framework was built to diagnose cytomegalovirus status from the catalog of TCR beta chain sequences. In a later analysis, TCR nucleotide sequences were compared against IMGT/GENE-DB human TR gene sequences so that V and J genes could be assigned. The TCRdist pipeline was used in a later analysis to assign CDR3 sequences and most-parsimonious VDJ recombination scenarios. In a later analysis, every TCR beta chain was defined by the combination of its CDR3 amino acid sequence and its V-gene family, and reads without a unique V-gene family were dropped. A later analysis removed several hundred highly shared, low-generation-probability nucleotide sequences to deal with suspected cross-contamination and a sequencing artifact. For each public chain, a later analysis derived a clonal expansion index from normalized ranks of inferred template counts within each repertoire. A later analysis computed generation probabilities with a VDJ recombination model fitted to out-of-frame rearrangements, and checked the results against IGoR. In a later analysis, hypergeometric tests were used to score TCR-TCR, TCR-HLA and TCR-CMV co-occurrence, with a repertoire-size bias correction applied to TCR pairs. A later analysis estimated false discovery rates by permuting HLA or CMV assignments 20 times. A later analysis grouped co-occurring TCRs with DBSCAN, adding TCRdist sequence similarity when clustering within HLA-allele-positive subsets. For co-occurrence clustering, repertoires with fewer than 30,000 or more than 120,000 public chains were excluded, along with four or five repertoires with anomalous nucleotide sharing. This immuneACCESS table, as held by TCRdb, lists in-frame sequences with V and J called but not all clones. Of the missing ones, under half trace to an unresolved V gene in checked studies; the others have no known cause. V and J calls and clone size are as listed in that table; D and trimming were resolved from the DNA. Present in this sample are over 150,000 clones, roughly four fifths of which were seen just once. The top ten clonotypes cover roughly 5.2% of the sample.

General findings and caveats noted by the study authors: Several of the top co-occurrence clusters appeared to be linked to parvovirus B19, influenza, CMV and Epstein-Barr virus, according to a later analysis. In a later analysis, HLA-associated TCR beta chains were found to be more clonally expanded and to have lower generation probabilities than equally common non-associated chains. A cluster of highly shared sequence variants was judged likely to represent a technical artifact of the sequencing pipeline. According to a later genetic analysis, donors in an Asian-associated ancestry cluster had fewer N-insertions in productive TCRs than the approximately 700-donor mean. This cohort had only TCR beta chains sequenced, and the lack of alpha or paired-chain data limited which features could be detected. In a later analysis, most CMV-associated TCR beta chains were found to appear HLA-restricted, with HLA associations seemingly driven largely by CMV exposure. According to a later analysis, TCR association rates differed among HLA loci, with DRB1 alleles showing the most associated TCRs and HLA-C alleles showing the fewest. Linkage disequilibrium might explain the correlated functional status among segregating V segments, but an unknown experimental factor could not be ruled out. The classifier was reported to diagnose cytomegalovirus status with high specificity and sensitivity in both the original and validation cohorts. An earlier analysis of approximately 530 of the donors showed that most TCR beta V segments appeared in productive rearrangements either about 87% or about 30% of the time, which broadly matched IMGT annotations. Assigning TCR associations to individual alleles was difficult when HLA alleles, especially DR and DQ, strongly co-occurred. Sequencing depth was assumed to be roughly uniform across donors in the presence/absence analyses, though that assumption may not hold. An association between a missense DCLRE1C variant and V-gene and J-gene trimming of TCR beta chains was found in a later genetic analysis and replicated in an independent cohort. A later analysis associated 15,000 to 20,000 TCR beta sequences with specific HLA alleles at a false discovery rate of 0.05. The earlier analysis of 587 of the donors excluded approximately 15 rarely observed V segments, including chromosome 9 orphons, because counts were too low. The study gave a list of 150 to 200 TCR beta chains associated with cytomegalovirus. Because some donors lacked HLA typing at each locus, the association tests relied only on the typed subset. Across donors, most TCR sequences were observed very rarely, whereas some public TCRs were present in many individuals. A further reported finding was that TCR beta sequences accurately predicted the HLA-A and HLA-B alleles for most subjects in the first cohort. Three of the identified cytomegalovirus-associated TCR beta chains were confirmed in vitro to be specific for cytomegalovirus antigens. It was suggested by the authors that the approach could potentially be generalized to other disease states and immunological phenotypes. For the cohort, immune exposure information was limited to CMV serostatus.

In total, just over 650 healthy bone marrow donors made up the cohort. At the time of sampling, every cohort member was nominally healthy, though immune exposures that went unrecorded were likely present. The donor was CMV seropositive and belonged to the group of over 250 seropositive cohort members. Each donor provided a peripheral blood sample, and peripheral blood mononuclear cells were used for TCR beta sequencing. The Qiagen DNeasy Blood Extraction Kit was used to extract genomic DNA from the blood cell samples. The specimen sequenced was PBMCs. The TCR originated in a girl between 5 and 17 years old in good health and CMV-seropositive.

In nucleotide form, the sequence is TGTGCCAGCTCACCCGACAGGGGAGGGAATCAGCCCCAGCATTTT. The encoded protein is CASSPDRGGNQPQHF. In this chain, TRBV18 is recombined with TRBJ1-5, with TRBD1 identical over 8 junction bases. The CDR3 holds 15 amino acids from the cysteine to the phenylalanine. Only the CDR3 region is kept as DNA, spanning 45 bases read in frame from base 1. Germline trimming: 3 bases from V, 4 bases from J; junction bases outside gene matches: 5. Reading the germline V gene gives CDR1 KGHSH and CDR2 LQKENI. Outside the CDR3, residues come from the reference TRBV18 and TRBJ1-5 proteins, so the full variable domain is: NAGVMQNPRHLVRRRGQEARLRCSPMKGHSHVYWYRQLPEEGLKFMVYLQKENIIDESGMPKERFSAEFPKEGPSILRIQQVVRGDSAAYFCASSPDRGGNQPQHFGDGTRLSIL.